The source of this TCR beta chain is a study of response to subunit inactivated influenza vaccine. Study-wide results and caveats: The authors put forward the suggestion that each seasonal influenza vaccination may bring in only a limited number of new T cells.

This clonotype was counted between two and nine times. Its antigen is currently unknown. A single record per CDR3 protein comes from TCRdb applying MiXCR to the RT-PCR reads. The sample shows about 830,000 distinct CDR3 sequences, approximately 17% of them seen only once. Germline V gene sequence: CDR1 DFQATT, CDR2 SNEGSKA (reference sequence). V lost 5 bases, J lost 5 bases, and 19 bases lay in between. This CDR3 has 14 amino acids. The sequence derives from a man aged 50 to 59 who received an inactivated influenza vaccine. V gene TRBV20-1 combines with J gene TRBJ2-7; D might be TRBD2 (6 bases). Source: PBMCs from blood, taken about 5 days after vaccination. CDR3 sequence: CSASGAGGLHEQYF. CDR3 in DNA: TGCAGTGCTTCCGGGGCTGGGGGACTCCACGAGCAGTACTTC.